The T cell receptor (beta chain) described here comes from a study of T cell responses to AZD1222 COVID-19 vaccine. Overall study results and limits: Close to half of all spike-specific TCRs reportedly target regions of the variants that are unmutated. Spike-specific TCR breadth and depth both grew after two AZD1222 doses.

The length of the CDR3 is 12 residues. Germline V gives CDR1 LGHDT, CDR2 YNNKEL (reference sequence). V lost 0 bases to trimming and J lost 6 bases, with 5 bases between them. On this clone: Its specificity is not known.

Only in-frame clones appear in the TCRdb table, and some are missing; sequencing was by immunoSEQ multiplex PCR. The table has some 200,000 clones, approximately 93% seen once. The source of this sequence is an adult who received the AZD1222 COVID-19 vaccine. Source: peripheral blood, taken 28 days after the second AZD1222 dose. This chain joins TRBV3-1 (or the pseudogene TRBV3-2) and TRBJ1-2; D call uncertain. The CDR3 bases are TGTGCCAGCAGCCAAGATCCCGATGGCTACACCTTC. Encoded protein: CASSQDPDGYTF.